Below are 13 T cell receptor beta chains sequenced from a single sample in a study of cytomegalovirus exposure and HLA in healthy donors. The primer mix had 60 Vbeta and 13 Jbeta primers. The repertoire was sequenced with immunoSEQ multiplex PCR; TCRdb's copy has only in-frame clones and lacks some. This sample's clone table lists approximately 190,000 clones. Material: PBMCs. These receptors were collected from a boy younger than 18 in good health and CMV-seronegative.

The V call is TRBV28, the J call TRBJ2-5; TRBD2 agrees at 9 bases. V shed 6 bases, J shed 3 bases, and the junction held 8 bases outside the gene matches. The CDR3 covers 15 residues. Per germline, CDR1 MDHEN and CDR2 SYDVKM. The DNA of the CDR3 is TGTGCCAGCAGAAAACCGGGACTAGCCGAAGAGACCCAGTACTTC. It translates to CASRKPGLAEETQYF.

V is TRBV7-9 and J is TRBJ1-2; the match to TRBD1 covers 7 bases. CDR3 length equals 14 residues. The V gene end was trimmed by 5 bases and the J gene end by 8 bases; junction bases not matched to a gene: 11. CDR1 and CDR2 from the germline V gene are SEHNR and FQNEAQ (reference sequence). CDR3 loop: CASSRDREINGYTF. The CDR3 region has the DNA TGTGCCAGCAGCCGCGACAGGGAGATTAACGGCTACACCTTC.

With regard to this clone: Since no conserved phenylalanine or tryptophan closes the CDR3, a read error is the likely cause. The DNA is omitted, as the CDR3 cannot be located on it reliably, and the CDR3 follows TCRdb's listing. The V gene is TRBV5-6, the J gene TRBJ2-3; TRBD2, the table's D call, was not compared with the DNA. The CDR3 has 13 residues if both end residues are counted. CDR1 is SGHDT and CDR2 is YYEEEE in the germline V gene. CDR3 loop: CASSLGLGGGVRI.

The CDR3 sequence is CASSQASGSGANVLTF. The CDR3 DNA reads TGCGCCAGCAGCCAAGCTTCGGGCTCTGGGGCCAACGTCCTGACTTTC. The chain recombines TRBV4-3 with TRBJ2-6; D not certain. V gave up 1 base and J gave up 0 bases, with 7 bases separating them. The germline CDR1 and CDR2 sequences are LGHNA and YSLEER. CDR3 length: 16 residues.

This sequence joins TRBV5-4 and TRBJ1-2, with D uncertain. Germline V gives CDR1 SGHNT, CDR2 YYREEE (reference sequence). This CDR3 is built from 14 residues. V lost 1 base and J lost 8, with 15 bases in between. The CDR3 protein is CASSLYRERGGYTF. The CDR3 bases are TGTGCCAGCAGCTTGTATAGGGAAAGAGGGGGCTACACCTTC.

The DNA of the CDR3 is TGTGCCAGCAGCAAACTTTCACCCCTCCACTTT. It codes for CASSKLSPLHF. The rearrangement links TRBV7-2 to TRBJ1-6; D gene ambiguous. Germline-derived CDR1 and CDR2 are SGHTA and FQGNSA. The V end was cut by 5 bases, the J end by 9 bases, with 5 bases between. The CDR3 extends over 11 amino acids.

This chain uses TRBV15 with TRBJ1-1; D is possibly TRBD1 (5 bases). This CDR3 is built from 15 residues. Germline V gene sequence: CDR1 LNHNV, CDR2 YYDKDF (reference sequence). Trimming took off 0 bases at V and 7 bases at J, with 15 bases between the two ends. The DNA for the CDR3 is TGTGCCACCAGCAGAGATTGGGGGGATCGAGGTGAAGCTTTCTTT. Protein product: CATSRDWGDRGEAFF.

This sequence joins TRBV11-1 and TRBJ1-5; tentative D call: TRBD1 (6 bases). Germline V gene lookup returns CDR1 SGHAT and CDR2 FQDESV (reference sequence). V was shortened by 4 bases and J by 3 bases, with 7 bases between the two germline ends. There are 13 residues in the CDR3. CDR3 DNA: TGTGCCAGCAGCTGGGACATCAATCAGCCCCAGCATTTT. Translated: CASSWDINQPQHF.

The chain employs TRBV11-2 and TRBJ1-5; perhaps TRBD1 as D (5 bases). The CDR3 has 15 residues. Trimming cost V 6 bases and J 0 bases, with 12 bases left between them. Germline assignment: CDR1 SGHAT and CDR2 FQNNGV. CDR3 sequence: CASSYTGGSNQPQHF. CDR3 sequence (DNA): TGTGCCAGCAGTTACACGGGGGGTAGCAATCAGCCCCAGCATTTT.

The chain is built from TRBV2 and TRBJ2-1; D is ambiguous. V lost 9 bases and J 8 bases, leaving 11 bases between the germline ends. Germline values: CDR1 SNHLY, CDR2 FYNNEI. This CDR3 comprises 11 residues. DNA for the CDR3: TGTGCCAGTCGTGAGGCCTATGAGCAGTTCTTC. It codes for CASREAYEQFF.

The CDR3 DNA is TGTGCCAGCAGTACGGAGGGGGGGAGCAATCAGCCCCAGCATTTT. It is translated as CASSTEGGSNQPQHF. The chain uses TRBV6-1 and TRBJ1-5; tentatively, D is TRBD1 (6 bases). The V end lost 5 bases, the J end lost 1 base, and 12 bases lay between the germline ends. The CDR3 has 15 residues. CDR1 MNHNS and CDR2 SASEGT come from the germline V gene.

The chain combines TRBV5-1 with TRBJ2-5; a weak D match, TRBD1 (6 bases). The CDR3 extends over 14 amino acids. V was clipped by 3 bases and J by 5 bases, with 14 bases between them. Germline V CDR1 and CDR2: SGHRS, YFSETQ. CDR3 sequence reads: CASSSPQGQETQYF. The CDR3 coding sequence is TGCGCCAGCAGCTCTCCGCAGGGGCAGGAGACCCAGTACTTC.

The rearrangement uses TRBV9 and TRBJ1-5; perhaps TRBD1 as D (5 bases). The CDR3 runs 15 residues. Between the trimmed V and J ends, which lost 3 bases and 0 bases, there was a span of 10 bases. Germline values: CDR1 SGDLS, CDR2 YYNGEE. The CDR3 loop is CASSAGLTSNQPQHF. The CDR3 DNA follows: TGTGCCAGCAGCGCGGGACTGACTAGCAATCAGCCCCAGCATTTT.